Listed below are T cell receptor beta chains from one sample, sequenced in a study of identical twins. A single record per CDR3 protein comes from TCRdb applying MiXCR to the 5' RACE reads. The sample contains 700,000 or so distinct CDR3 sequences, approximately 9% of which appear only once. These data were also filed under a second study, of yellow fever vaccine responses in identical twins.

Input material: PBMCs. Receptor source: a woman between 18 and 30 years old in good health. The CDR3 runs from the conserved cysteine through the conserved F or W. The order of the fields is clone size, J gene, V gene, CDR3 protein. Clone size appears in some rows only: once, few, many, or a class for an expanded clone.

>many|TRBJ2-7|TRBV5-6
CASSEGERQGLFYEQYF
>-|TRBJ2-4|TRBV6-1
CASSSLRVAKNIQYF
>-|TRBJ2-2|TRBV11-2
CASSLFGTNTGELFF
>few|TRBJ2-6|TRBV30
CAWSVLGSGANVLTF
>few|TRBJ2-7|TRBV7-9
CASSTQGSLFEQYF
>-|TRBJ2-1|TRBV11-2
CASSAGLEYNEQFF
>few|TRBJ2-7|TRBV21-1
CASSSKGLAYEQYF
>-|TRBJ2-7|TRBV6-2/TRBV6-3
CASSYSGSNYEQYF
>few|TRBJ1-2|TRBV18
CASSPAVGVVYTF
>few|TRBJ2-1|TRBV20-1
CSARGDRGVNEQFF
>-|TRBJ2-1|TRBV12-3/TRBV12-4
CASSWAGGPYNEQFF
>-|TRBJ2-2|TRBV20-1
CSARTSGRVNTGELFF
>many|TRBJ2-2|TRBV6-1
CASSSRGLDTGELFF
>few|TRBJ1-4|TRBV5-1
CASSLEQGREKLFF
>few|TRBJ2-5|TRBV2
CASSEDRGDPQETQYF
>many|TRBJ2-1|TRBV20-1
CSAPGLFDEQFF
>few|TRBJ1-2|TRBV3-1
CASTPKVDSRNGGYTF
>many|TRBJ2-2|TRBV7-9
CASSSGPAGELFF
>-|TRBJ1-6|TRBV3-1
CASSRQGKQPDSNSPLHF
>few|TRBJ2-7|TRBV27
CASSLVLGQSYEQYF
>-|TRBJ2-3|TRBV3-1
CASSPRGGISTDTQYF
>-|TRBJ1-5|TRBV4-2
CASSQDGTIKPQHF
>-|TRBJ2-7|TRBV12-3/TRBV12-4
CASSHPRDPYEQYF
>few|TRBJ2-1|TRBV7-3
CASSLWGTSGGAGEQFF
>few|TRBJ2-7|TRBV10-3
CAIGGYSGTNEQYF
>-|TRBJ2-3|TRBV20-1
CSASPPTWTSGSADTQYF
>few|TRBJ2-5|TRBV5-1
CASSVGLASVQETQYF
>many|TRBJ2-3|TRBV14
CASSQDPWDTQYF
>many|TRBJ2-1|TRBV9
CASSAPGLAQHNEQFF
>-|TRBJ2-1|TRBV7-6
CASSPGIGGGLPYNEQFF
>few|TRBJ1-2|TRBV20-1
CSAEPDWTASYGYTF
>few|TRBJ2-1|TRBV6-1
CASGGTGGTHEQFF
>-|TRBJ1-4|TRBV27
CASPGEKLFF
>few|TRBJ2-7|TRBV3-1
CASSQERGTQGGWQYF
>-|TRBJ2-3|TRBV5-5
CASSPPVAKDTQYF
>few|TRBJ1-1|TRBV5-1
CASSIDRMNTEAFF
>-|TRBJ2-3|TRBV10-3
CAISEGFGTANTDTQYF
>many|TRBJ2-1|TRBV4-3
CASSAQGVNEQFF
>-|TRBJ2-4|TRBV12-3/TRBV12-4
CASSHGTSLAKNIQYF
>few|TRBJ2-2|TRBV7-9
CASSSPLNTGELFF
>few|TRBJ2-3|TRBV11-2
CASSLKQTLTDTQYF
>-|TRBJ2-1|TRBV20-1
CSAKTGLPSYNEQFF
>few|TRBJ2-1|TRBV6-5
CASSYSSPWLAGGSNEQFF
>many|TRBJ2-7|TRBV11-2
CASSPPGGQGSYEQYF
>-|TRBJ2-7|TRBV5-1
CASSNGQDNYEQYF
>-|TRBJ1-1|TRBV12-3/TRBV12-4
CASRWQGNTEAFF
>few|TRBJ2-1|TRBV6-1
CASTQRRVPDEQFF
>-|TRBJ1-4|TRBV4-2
CASSQAGTGRGEKLFF
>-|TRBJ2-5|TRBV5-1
CASSLEPGGQETQYF